Described below is a single T cell receptor beta chain sequence and its context. This record belongs to a study of blood T cells in healthy people across ages. Through a sample-barcoded 5' primer and a J-beta primer mix, a second PCR was run for roughly 6 to 11 cycles. In TCRdb, the 5' RACE reads were re-called with MiXCR into one record per CDR3 protein. The sample lists more than 1,400,000 distinct CDR3 sequences, 40% to 50% seen once, with approximately 7.9% in the top ten. Total RNA extracted from each sample amounted to at least 5.5 micrograms. This TCR derives from a young woman in good health. The material sequenced was blood.

The CDR3 is CASSKGVAGLISSYNEQFF. CDR3 sequence (DNA): TGTGCCAGCAGCAAAGGTGTAGCGGGTCTAATTAGCTCCTACAATGAGCAGTTCTTC. The rearrangement links TRBV21-1 to TRBJ2-1; the D segment call TRBD2 is taken from the table without a DNA check. TRBV21-1 is given as a pseudogene. The CDR3 spans 19 residues.